The next 4 T cell receptor beta chains were all read from a single sample in a study of CD8 T cell repertoires and HIV-1 epitope variants. The data were produced by immunoSEQ multiplex PCR, yet TCRdb's version contains in-frame clones alone and is incomplete. The repertoire holds under 100,000 clones, roughly four fifths seen once, with about a quarter in the top ten. Material for sequencing was uncultured baseline CD8+ T cells from peripheral blood mononuclear cells (PBMCs). The receptors here all came from a male donor with HIV.

CDR3 protein: CAVEGSTYEQYF. For the CDR3, the DNA is TGTGCCGTGGAGGGTAGTACCTACGAGCAGTACTTC. The gene calls are TRBV30 and TRBJ2-7, with a weak D call TRBD2 (6 bases). The CDR3 spans 12 residues. Looked up from germline, CDR1 is GTSNPN and CDR2 is SVGIG (reference sequence). V was cut by 8 bases and J by 2 bases, with 13 bases left in between.

This clone occurred a few times. The chain is built from TRBV5-1 and TRBJ1-1; 7 bases line up with TRBD1. CDR1 and CDR2 from the germline V gene are SGHRS and YFSETQ. The CDR3 totals 15 residues. The ends lost 0 bases at V and 1 base at J; junction bases unmatched: 3. The CDR3 DNA is TGCGCCAGCAGCTTGGAGACAGGGCCGAACACTGAAGCTTTCTTT. Encoded protein: CASSLETGPNTEAFF.

The chain is built from TRBV28 and TRBJ2-7; D may be TRBD1 (6 bases). V was cut by 11 bases and J by 2 bases, with 13 bases left in between. Germline loops: CDR1 MDHEN, CDR2 SYDVKM. The CDR3 spans 12 residues. In DNA, the CDR3 is TGTGCCGGACAGACAGGAACCTACGAGCAGTACTTC. This encodes CAGQTGTYEQYF.

The genes are TRBV5-1 and TRBJ2-1; weak D call: TRBD1 (6 bases). CDR3 size: 16 residues. Germline loops: CDR1 SGHRS, CDR2 YFSETQ. V was trimmed by 1 base and J by 4 bases, leaving 15 bases between them. DNA of the CDR3: TGCGCCAGCAGCTTGTCCGTCAGACAGGAATACAATGAGCAGTTCTTC. Translation: CASSLSVRQEYNEQFF.